The source of this TCR beta chain is a study of spatial heterogeneity in lung cancer. For the study at large: Alpha-chain sequences were consistently detected less often than beta-chain sequences.

Time point reported: sample taken at primary tumor resection. From tumor, nontumor lung or frozen PBMC, whole RNA was taken unsorted for sequencing. Study-level results: Higher tumor mutation counts went along with higher counts of expanded intratumoral alpha and beta TCRs.

Every molecule of TCR cDNA had its own unique molecular identifier. TCRdb re-called the 5' RACE reads through MiXCR, storing one row per CDR3 protein. The sample lists 20,000 to 25,000 distinct CDR3 sequences; about 2.7% were seen once. This clonotype was seen repeatedly, ten times or more. As yet, its antigen is unknown. V trimming: 3 bases; J trimming: 7 bases; junction bases outside the gene matches: 4. CDR3 length: 15 amino acids. Germline CDR1 reads KGHSH; CDR2 reads LQKENI. The source is a male donor with early-stage non-small cell lung cancer. The V call is TRBV18, the J call TRBJ1-6; 9 bases line up with TRBD1. The source was lung tumor tissue, collected at surgery. CDR3 sequence: CASSPTDRGNSPLHF. CDR3 coding DNA: TGTGCCAGCTCACCTACGGACAGGGGCAATTCACCCCTCCACTTT.